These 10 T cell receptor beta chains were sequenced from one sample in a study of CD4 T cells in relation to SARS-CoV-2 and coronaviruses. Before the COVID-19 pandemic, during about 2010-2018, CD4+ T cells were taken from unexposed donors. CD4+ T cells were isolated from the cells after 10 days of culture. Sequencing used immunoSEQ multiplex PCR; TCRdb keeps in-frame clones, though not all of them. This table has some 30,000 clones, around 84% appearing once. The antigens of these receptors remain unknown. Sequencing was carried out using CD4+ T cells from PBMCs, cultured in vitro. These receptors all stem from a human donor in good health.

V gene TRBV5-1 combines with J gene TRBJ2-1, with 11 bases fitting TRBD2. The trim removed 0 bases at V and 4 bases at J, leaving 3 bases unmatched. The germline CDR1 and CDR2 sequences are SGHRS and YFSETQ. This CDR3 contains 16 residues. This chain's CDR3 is CASSLETSGVYNEQFF. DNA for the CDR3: TGCGCCAGCAGCTTGGAGACTAGCGGGGTTTACAATGAGCAGTTCTTC.

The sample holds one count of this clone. CDR3 residues: CASSFSGDNSPLHF. Written as DNA, the CDR3 is TGTGCCAGCAGCTTCTCAGGGGATAATTCACCCCTCCACTTT. This chain joins TRBV11-2 and TRBJ1-6; D perhaps matches TRBD1 (6 bases). Germline V lookup: CDR1 SGHAT, CDR2 FQNNGV. The CDR3 is 14 residues long. Trimming removed 3 bases from V and 5 bases from J, with 8 bases in between.

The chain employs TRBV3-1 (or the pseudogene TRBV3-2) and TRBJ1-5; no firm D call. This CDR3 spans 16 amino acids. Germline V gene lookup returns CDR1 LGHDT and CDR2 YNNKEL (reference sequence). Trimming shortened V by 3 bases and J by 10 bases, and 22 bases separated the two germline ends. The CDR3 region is CASSHSITQPSGPQHF. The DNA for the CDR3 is TGTGCCAGCAGCCATTCCATCACGCAACCCTCGGGACCCCAGCATTTT.

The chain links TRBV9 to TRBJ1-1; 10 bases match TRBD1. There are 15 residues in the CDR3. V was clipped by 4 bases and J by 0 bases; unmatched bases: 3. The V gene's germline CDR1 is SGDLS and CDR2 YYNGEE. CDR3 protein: CASSTGTGVNTEAFF. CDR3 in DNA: TGTGCCAGCAGCACCGGGACAGGGGTGAACACTGAAGCTTTCTTT.

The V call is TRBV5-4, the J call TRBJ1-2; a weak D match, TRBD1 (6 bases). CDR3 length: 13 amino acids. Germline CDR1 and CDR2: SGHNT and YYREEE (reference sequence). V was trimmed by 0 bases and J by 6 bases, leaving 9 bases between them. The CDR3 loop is CASSLAGVDGYTF. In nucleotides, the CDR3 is TGTGCCAGCAGCTTGGCAGGGGTAGATGGCTACACCTTC.

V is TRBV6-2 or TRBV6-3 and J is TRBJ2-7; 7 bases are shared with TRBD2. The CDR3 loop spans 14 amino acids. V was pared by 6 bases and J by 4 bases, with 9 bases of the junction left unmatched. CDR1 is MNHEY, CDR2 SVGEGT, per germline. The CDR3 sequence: CASSASGGRYEQYF. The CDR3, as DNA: TGTGCCAGCAGCGCATCGGGAGGAAGATACGAGCAGTACTTC.

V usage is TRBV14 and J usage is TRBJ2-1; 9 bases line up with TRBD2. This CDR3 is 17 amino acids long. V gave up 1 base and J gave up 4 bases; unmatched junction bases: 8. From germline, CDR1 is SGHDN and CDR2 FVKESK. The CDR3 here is CASSQVEAGGSYNEQFF. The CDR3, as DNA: TGTGCCAGCAGCCAAGTTGAAGCGGGGGGTTCATACAATGAGCAGTTCTTC. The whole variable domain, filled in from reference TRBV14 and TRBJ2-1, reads EAGVTQFPSHSVIEKGQTVTLRCDPISGHDNLYWYRRVMGKEIKFLLHFVKESKQDESGMPNNRFLAERTGGTYSTLKVQPAELEDSGVYFCASSQVEAGGSYNEQFFGPGTRLTVL.

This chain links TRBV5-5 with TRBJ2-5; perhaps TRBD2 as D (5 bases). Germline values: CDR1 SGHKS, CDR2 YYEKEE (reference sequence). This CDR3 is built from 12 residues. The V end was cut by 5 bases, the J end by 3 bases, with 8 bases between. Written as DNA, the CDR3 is TGTGCCAGCAGGAGGGAAGAAGAGACCCAGTACTTC. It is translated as CASRREEETQYF. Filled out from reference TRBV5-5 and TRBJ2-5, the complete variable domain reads DAGVTQSPTHLIKTRGQQVTLRCSPISGHKSVSWYQQVLGQGPQFIFQYYEKEERGRGNFPDRFSARQFPNYSSELNVNALLLGDSALYLCASRREEETQYFGPGTRLLVL.

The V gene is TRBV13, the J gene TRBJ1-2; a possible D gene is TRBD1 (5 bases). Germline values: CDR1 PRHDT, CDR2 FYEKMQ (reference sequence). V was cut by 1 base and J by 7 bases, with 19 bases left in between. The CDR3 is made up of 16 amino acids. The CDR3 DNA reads TGTGCCAGCAGCTTAGAAGGCATAGACAGCGAGGGTGGCTACACCTTC. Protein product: CASSLEGIDSEGGYTF. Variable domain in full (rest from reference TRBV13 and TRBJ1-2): AAGVIQSPRHLIKEKRETATLKCYPIPRHDTVYWYQQGPGQDPQFLISFYEKMQSDKGSIPDRFSAQQFSDYHSELNMSSLELGDSALYFCASSLEGIDSEGGYTFGSGTRLTVV.

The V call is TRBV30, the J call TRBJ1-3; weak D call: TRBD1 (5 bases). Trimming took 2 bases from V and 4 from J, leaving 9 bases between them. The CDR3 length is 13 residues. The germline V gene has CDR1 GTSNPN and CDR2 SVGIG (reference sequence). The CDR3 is CAWSRQRGNTIYF. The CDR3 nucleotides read TGTGCCTGGAGTCGACAGAGGGGAAACACCATATATTTT.